Following are 27 T cell receptor beta chains from one sample sequenced in a study of T cell responses to AZD1222 COVID-19 vaccine. TCRdb keeps only in-frame clones here, not all; method: immunoSEQ multiplex PCR. The data contain around 100,000 clones, approximately 90% of them singletons. The starting material was peripheral blood, obtained on day 0 of AZD1222 vaccination. These receptors all come from an adult in good health.

This chain uses TRBV2 with TRBJ2-1; the match to TRBD1 covers 9 bases. The length of the CDR3 is 15 residues. Germline V gene data show CDR1 as SNHLY and CDR2 as FYNNEI. Trimming at V came to 1 base and at J to 3 bases, leaving 1 base not matched to a gene. CDR3 nucleotide sequence: TGTGCCAGCAGTGAAGGACAGGGGGGCTACAATGAGCAGTTCTTC. The encoded protein is CASSEGQGGYNEQFF.

This chain uses TRBV4-3 with TRBJ2-1; no reliable D call. Trimming removed 0 bases from V and 4 bases from J, with 10 bases in between. The CDR3 covers 15 residues. Germline values: CDR1 LGHNA, CDR2 YSLEER. CDR3 region: CASSQDRAKYNEQFF. The CDR3 coding sequence is TGCGCCAGCAGCCAAGATCGAGCGAAATACAATGAGCAGTTCTTC.

This clone showed up just once. The rearrangement links TRBV5-1 to TRBJ2-2; TRBD1 might be the D (6 bases). V was cut by 5 bases and J by 3 bases, with 14 bases left in between. The germline V gene has CDR1 SGHRS and CDR2 YFSETQ. The CDR3 contains 15 residues. The CDR3 reads CASSPQGRDTGELFF. The CDR3 DNA sequence: TGCGCCAGCAGTCCTCAGGGGCGCGACACCGGGGAGCTGTTTTTT.

V is TRBV28 and J is TRBJ2-7, with TRBD2 identical over 10 bases. The CDR3 has 15 amino acids. Trimming cost V 3 bases and J 2 bases; bases outside gene matches: 4. Germline lookup yields CDR1 MDHEN and CDR2 SYDVKM. The CDR3 DNA follows: TGTGCCAGCAGTTTCTCTAGCGGGAGCACCTACGAGCAGTACTTC. The encoded protein is CASSFSSGSTYEQYF.

The genes are TRBV7-2 and TRBJ2-3; D is unclear. V was shortened by 8 bases and J by 5 bases, with 14 bases between the two germline ends. Germline-derived CDR1 and CDR2 are SGHTA and FQGNSA. The CDR3 has 13 amino acids. The CDR3 protein is CASAEPFRDTQYF. For the CDR3, the DNA is TGTGCCAGCGCGGAGCCTTTTAGAGATACGCAGTATTTT.

The chain has TRBV21-1 and TRBJ1-5; TRBD1 reflects the table's D call only, with no check against the DNA. TRBV21-1 is labeled a pseudogene. The CDR3 is 17 residues long. The CDR3 DNA reads as TGTGCCAGCAGCAACGTGGCCAGGGTGCGGAGCAATCAGCCCCAGCATTTT. Protein sequence: CASSNVARVRSNQPQHF.

This clone was found once. The chain links TRBV7-8 to TRBJ1-2; a weak D match, TRBD1 (6 bases). Trimming cost V 5 bases and J 6 bases, with 22 bases left between them. The CDR3 is made up of 16 amino acids. CDR1 is SGHVS, CDR2 FQNEAQ, per germline. The DNA of the CDR3 is TGTGCCAGCAGCCCGTTATTGTTTACAGGGAGGGATGGCTACACCTTC. Its protein is CASSPLLFTGRDGYTF.

The rearrangement joins TRBV4-3 to TRBJ2-1, with no clear D. Germline CDR1 and CDR2: LGHNA and YSLEER. V was pared by 3 bases and J by 7 bases, with 25 bases between. The CDR3 covers 18 residues. The CDR3 DNA follows: TGCGCCAGCAGCCACCAGCCGCGCCGGGCCCTTTTTAAGAATGAGCAGTTCTTC. This gives the protein CASSHQPRRALFKNEQFF.

V and J are TRBV18 and TRBJ2-5, with 8 bases matching TRBD2. After removal of 3 bases from V and 5 bases from J, the junction contained 8 bases not matched to a gene. CDR3 length: 15 residues. Germline-derived CDR1 and CDR2 are KGHSH and LQKENI. CDR3 nucleotide sequence: TGTGCCAGCTCACCCCCGGGACTAGTTCGCGAGACCCAGTACTTC. Residues: CASSPPGLVRETQYF. The whole variable domain, remainder taken from reference TRBV18 and TRBJ2-5, is NAGVMQNPRHLVRRRGQEARLRCSPMKGHSHVYWYRQLPEEGLKFMVYLQKENIIDESGMPKERFSAEFPKEGPSILRIQQVVRGDSAAYFCASSPPGLVRETQYFGPGTRLLVL.

Regarding this clone: Mismatch with germline at one junction end may stem from a read error. CDR3 loop: CASSLEPYEQHF. Here the CDR3 DNA reads TGTGCCAGCAGCCTGGAACCCTACGAGCAGCACTTC. V and J are TRBV14 and TRBJ2-7; D uncertain. Germline V gives CDR1 SGHDN, CDR2 FVKESK. The CDR3 consists of 12 residues.

V is TRBV7-2 and J is TRBJ2-3; 12 bases are shared with TRBD2. The CDR3 is made up of 15 amino acids. Germline assignment: CDR1 SGHTA and CDR2 FQGNSA. V trimming: 6 bases; J trimming: 7 bases; junction bases outside the gene matches: 8. The CDR3 sequence is CASSFTLAGGNTQYF. The DNA of the CDR3 is TGTGCCAGCAGTTTCACGCTAGCGGGAGGGAATACGCAGTATTTT.

The chain has TRBV4-3 and TRBJ1-2; no clear D gene. In germline, CDR1 is LGHNA, CDR2 YSLEER. V lost 0 bases and J 7 bases, leaving 12 bases between the germline ends. CDR3 length: 14 residues. As DNA, the CDR3 is TGCGCCAGCAGCCAAGATCTTTCCGGGCTTGGCTACACCTTC. Protein: CASSQDLSGLGYTF.

The V call is TRBV6-2 or TRBV6-3, the J call TRBJ2-3; 15 bases agree with TRBD2. Germline V gene sequence: CDR1 MNHEY, CDR2 SVGEGT. With 6 bases clipped from V and 2 bases from J, the junction kept 9 bases outside the gene matches. The length of the CDR3 is 18 residues. CDR3 bases: TGTGCCAGCAGCCCCGGACTAGCGGGAGGGAGGTTCACAGATACGCAGTATTTT. Translation gives CASSPGLAGGRFTDTQYF.

The chain carries TRBV28 and TRBJ1-5; D uncertain. Trimming took 5 bases from V and 5 from J, leaving 19 bases between them. There are 16 residues in the CDR3. The germline gives CDR1 MDHEN, CDR2 SYDVKM. The CDR3 DNA follows: TGTGCCAGCAGTCGAGCTTACGCCTTAGTGGATCAGCCCCAGCATTTT. It is translated as CASSRAYALVDQPQHF.

The chain links TRBV7-3 to TRBJ2-6, with a tentative D call TRBD1 (6 bases). The V gene lost 5 bases and the J gene lost 3 bases, with 11 bases spanning the gap. The V gene's germline CDR1 is SGHTA and CDR2 FQGTGA. The CDR3 is 15 amino acids. The CDR3 DNA is TGTGCCAGCAGCCGTACAGGGAGTGGGGCCAACGTCCTGACTTTC. It codes for CASSRTGSGANVLTF.

This chain links TRBV7-8 with TRBJ1-5; no reliable D call. This CDR3 has 12 residues. Germline V gene lookup returns CDR1 SGHVS and CDR2 FQNEAQ. V lost 1 base and J lost 6, with 4 bases in between. The CDR3 sequence is CASSLEGQPQHF. The CDR3, as DNA: TGTGCCAGCAGCTTAGAGGGTCAGCCCCAGCATTTT.

The gene calls are TRBV19 and TRBJ1-1; D remains ambiguous. Germline V gives CDR1 LNHDA, CDR2 SQIVND (reference sequence). CDR3 length: 15 amino acids. Deletions cut 6 bases from V and 4 bases from J, with 18 bases between. CDR3 sequence: CASSYHGPRGTEAFF. CDR3 DNA: TGTGCCAGTAGCTATCACGGACCTCGGGGCACTGAAGCTTTCTTT.

The rearrangement uses TRBV30 and TRBJ2-7, with D perhaps TRBD1 (6 bases). CDR1 GTSNPN and CDR2 SVGIG come from the germline V gene (reference sequence). Trimming left V 0 bases short and J 5 bases short, with 14 bases between. This CDR3 is 14 amino acids long. The CDR3 spells CAWSVGQGSHEQYF. CDR3 nucleotides: TGTGCCTGGAGTGTCGGTCAGGGGTCACACGAGCAGTACTTC.

The chain joins TRBV27 to TRBJ2-1, with D maybe TRBD1 (5 bases). Per the germline V gene, CDR1 is MNHEY and CDR2 is SMNVEV (reference sequence). The V and J ends lost 5 bases and 8 bases respectively, with 7 bases between them. This CDR3 is built from 11 residues. The DNA for the CDR3 is TGTGCCAGCAGTCTCAGGGATGAGCAGTTCTTC. It specifies CASSLRDEQFF.

This chain uses TRBV6-5 with TRBJ2-2; 9 positions match TRBD2. Per the germline V gene, CDR1 is MNHEY and CDR2 is SVGAGI. The junction had 5 bases not matched to a gene; V was cut back by 6 bases and J by 9 bases. This CDR3 is 13 amino acids long. Here the CDR3 reads CASRLAGYRELFF. The CDR3 DNA follows: TGTGCCAGCAGGCTAGCGGGATACAGGGAGCTGTTTTTT.

The CDR3 coding sequence is TGTGCCAGCAGTAGACAGTACTATAATTCACCCCTCCACTTT. Encoded protein: CASSRQYYNSPLHF. The chain has TRBV6-5 and TRBJ1-6; D possibly corresponds to TRBD1 (5 bases). The CDR3 covers 14 residues. Germline CDR1 MNHEY, CDR2 SVGAGI. V was trimmed by 5 bases and J by 3 bases, leaving 8 bases between them.

The V gene is TRBV9, the J gene TRBJ2-2, with TRBD2 matching 8 bases. The germline V gene encodes CDR1 SGDLS and CDR2 YYNGEE. The CDR3 is 15 amino acids. After removal of 3 bases from V and 5 bases from J, the junction contained 6 bases not matched to a gene. The CDR3 reads CASSAGGFGTGELFF. The CDR3 region has the DNA TGTGCCAGCAGCGCGGGAGGGTTTGGGACCGGGGAGCTGTTTTTT.

The rearrangement links TRBV7-9 to TRBJ2-2; D unresolved. The germline V and J ends were trimmed by 10 bases and 5 bases, with 5 bases remaining between them. The CDR3 is made up of 10 amino acids. Germline V CDR1 and CDR2: SEHNR, FQNEAQ (reference sequence). CDR3 residues: CATDTGELFF. CDR3 coding DNA: TGTGCCACGGATACCGGGGAGCTGTTTTTT.

The V call is TRBV19, the J call TRBJ2-7, with TRBD1 matching over 7 bases. Germline trimming cut 2 bases from V and 1 base from J; bases unmatched to any gene: 5. Germline V lookup: CDR1 LNHDA, CDR2 SQIVND (reference sequence). The CDR3 runs 15 residues. The CDR3 sequence: CASSIMTGYSYEQYF. In nucleotides, the CDR3 is TGTGCCAGTAGTATAATGACAGGGTATTCCTACGAGCAGTACTTC.

J is TRBJ1-2 and V is TRBV2; 9 positions agree with TRBD1. V was pared by 10 bases and J by 6 bases, with 3 bases of the junction left unmatched. The CDR3 spans 11 residues. The V gene's germline CDR1 is SNHLY and CDR2 FYNNEI. This CDR3 reads CAKDRGDGYTF. CDR3 in DNA: TGTGCCAAGGACAGGGGTGATGGCTACACCTTC.

This chain uses TRBV5-6 with TRBJ2-7; D is possibly TRBD2 (5 bases). Germline V gene sequence: CDR1 SGHDT, CDR2 YYEEEE. Trimming shortened V by 9 bases and J by 3 bases, and 19 bases separated the two germline ends. This CDR3 has 14 residues. The CDR3 loop reads CATHSTRVNYEQYF. CDR3 in DNA: TGTGCCACCCACTCGACGAGGGTCAACTACGAGCAGTACTTC.

The chain uses TRBV19 and TRBJ1-3; D is undetermined. Germline V CDR1 and CDR2: LNHDA, SQIVND (reference sequence). V was pared by 3 bases and J by 0 bases, with 9 bases between. CDR3 length: 15 amino acids. The CDR3 sequence is CASSIGQASGNTIYF. The DNA of the CDR3 is TGTGCCAGTAGTATTGGGCAGGCCTCTGGAAACACCATATATTTT.